The present T cell receptor beta chain was sequenced within a study of blood T cells in healthy people across ages. Points from the study as a whole: Considered underestimates were the diversity estimates obtained from one million T cells.

Germline V gives CDR1 SGHTA, CDR2 FQGTGA. The CDR3 consists of 16 residues. The V gene end was trimmed by 2 bases and the J gene end by 7 bases; junction bases not matched to a gene: 10. A few counts support this clonotype. Its target is not known. Combining a sample-barcoded 5' primer with a J-beta primer mix, a second PCR ran for roughly 7 to 12 cycles. In TCRdb, the 5' RACE reads were re-called with MiXCR into one record per CDR3 protein. The sample includes 750,000 to 950,000 distinct CDR3 sequences, 20% to 30% of them seen just once. This same sample was also taken into another study, of T cells of mothers and their children. That paper notes: Nine systemically healthy Caucasian donors: three mothers, six children. The study found thymic selection shapes TCR recombination output similarly in related and unrelated pairs.

This receptor was taken from a boy between 10 and 17 years old in good health. J is TRBJ1-2 and V is TRBV7-3, with 10 bases matching TRBD1. The sequencing input was blood. CDR3 residues: CASSLSPGQGSFGYTF. CDR3 nucleotide sequence: TGTGCCAGCAGCTTATCCCCGGGACAGGGGTCTTTTGGCTACACCTTC.